This T cell receptor (beta chain) derives from a study of CD8+ T cells in alopecia areata. About the research overall: The drug, oral tofacitinib, was given to treated patients at 5 to 10 mg twice daily. Treated patients received severity scores based on the percentage of scalp area affected.

Overall study findings and caveats: In scalp and blood during tofacitinib, many expanded lesional clones persisted. Tofacitinib produced a significant decrease in scalp clonality and in expanded CD8+ clones among the top 100.

The treatment was: oral pan-JAK inhibitor, 5-10 mg twice daily. Following extraction, RNA underwent reverse transcription to cDNA, which served as the sequencing template. Profiling relied on immunoSEQ multiplex PCR, and the TCRdb table lists in-frame clones only, not all of them. Of fewer than 250,000 clones listed, roughly 40% were seen once; the top ten hold roughly 2.6%. Between the trimmed V and J ends, which lost 5 bases and 0 bases, there was a span of 15 bases. Germline lookup yields CDR1 ENHRY and CDR2 SYGVKD. The CDR3 loop spans 16 amino acids. This clone was detected many times. Its antigen is currently unknown.

V and J are TRBV10-3 and TRBJ2-3; no clear D. The sequencing here drew on CD4+ T cells sorted from blood, taken around week 37, from a patient treated with tofacitinib. This clonotype was obtained from a human donor with alopecia areata. The CDR3 loop reads CAISLVSQSSTDTQYF. The CDR3 DNA reads as TGTGCCATCAGTCTAGTCAGTCAAAGTAGCACAGATACGCAGTATTTT.